One and the same sample provided the 27 T cell receptor beta chains below, sequenced in a study of cytomegalovirus exposure and HLA in healthy donors. Primers: 60 Vbeta forward and 13 Jbeta reverse. Assay: immunoSEQ multiplex PCR; the TCRdb copy retains only in-frame clones and omits some. The table records more than 95,000 clones, around two thirds of them present only once. The sequenced sample consisted of PBMCs. The origin of the receptors is a woman in her fifties or sixties in good health and CMV-seronegative.

V and J are TRBV4-3 and TRBJ1-1; 7 bases line up with TRBD1. The CDR3 runs 18 residues. In germline, CDR1 is LGHNA, CDR2 YSLEER. The ends lost 2 bases at V and 0 bases at J; junction bases unmatched: 12. The CDR3 sequence is CASSQSMTGYGVNTEAFF. The DNA for the CDR3 is TGCGCCAGCAGCCAAAGTATGACAGGGTACGGTGTGAACACTGAAGCTTTCTTT.

The chain is built from TRBV19 and TRBJ1-4, with 9 bases identical to TRBD1. V lost 7 bases to trimming and J lost 8 bases; unmatched junction nucleotides: 8. This CDR3 comprises 14 residues. In germline, CDR1 is LNHDA, CDR2 SQIVND (reference sequence). In nucleotides, the CDR3 is TGTGCCAGTAAACGGGACAGGGCGCGGGAAAAACTGTTTTTT. Translating gives CASKRDRAREKLFF.

The chain has TRBV2 and TRBJ2-7; the D gene is possibly TRBD1 (6 bases). CDR1 and CDR2 (germline): SNHLY, FYNNEI. The CDR3 loop spans 12 amino acids. Deletions cut 6 bases from V and 5 bases from J, with 11 bases between. CDR3 in DNA: TGTGCCAGCAGCGGACAGACCCACGAGCAGTACTTC. Protein product: CASSGQTHEQYF.

V usage is TRBV5-6 and J usage is TRBJ1-2; perhaps TRBD1 as D (6 bases). Per the germline V gene, CDR1 is SGHDT and CDR2 is YYEEEE. Trimming removed 5 bases at V and 2 bases at J, with 16 bases between. This CDR3 has 15 amino acids. The chain's CDR3 is CASSLRDITNYGYTF. Written as DNA, the CDR3 is TGTGCCAGCAGTCTCCGGGACATAACGAACTATGGCTACACCTTC.

The V and J genes are TRBV7-2 and TRBJ1-4, with D uncertain. In germline, CDR1 is SGHTA, CDR2 FQGNSA. CDR3 length: 14 amino acids. Trimming shortened V by 3 bases and J by 8 bases, and 13 bases separated the two germline ends. DNA for the CDR3: TGTGCCAGCAGCTTGGAAAGGGCGGGAGAAAAACTGTTTTTT. This gives the protein CASSLERAGEKLFF. Looking up the rest from reference TRBV7-2 and TRBJ1-4 gives the full variable domain: GAGVSQSPSNKVTEKGKDVELRCDPISGHTALYWYRQSLGQGLEFLIYFQGNSAPDKSGLPSDRFSAERTGGSVSTLTIQRTQQEDSAVYLCASSLERAGEKLFFGSGTQLSVL.

The rearrangement uses TRBV19 and TRBJ1-5; 7 bases agree with TRBD1. The CDR3 sequence is 17 residues long. Looked up from germline, CDR1 is LNHDA and CDR2 is SQIVND (reference sequence). Trimming removed 3 bases from V and 4 bases from J; junction bases left unmatched: 12. The CDR3 DNA reads as TGTGCCAGTAGTATGTCACAGGGGAGGAGTAGAAATCAGCCCCAGCATTTT. It specifies CASSMSQGRSRNQPQHF.

The chain recombines TRBV6-4 with TRBJ1-5; D is possibly TRBD1 (5 bases). V was shortened by 4 bases and J by 8 bases, with 15 bases between the two germline ends. CDR3 length: 14 residues. CDR1 MRHNA and CDR2 SNTAGT come from the germline V gene. This CDR3 reads CASSAQMGGEPQHF. The CDR3 coding sequence is TGTGCCAGCAGTGCGCAAATGGGAGGGGAGCCCCAGCATTTT.

The chain has TRBV7-9 and TRBJ2-3; the match to TRBD2 covers 13 bases. CDR1 is SEHNR and CDR2 is FQNEAQ in the germline V gene (reference sequence). The CDR3 length is 17 residues. Trimming at V came to 6 bases and at J to 2 bases, leaving 8 bases not matched to a gene. CDR3 sequence reads: CASRPPGLAGTTDTQYF. CDR3 sequence (DNA): TGTGCCAGCAGGCCCCCGGGACTAGCGGGAACCACAGATACGCAGTATTTT.

The chain uses TRBV6-5 and TRBJ2-3, with D possibly TRBD2 on 6 matching bases. V shed 10 bases and J shed 1 base, with 18 bases lying between them. This CDR3 region has 15 residues. CDR1 and CDR2 (germline): MNHEY, SVGAGI. The CDR3 is CATSRGASGTDTQYF. In DNA, the CDR3 is TGTGCCACCTCCCGCGGGGCGTCGGGCACAGATACGCAGTATTTT.

This clone has a handful of counts. The rearrangement links TRBV11-2 to TRBJ1-4; D is uncertain. Germline values: CDR1 SGHAT, CDR2 FQNNGV. V dropped 1 base and J dropped 7 bases, with 13 bases sitting between them. This CDR3 contains 15 residues. The CDR3 reads CASSLVFSRPEKLFF. Here the CDR3 DNA reads TGTGCCAGCAGCTTAGTTTTTTCGAGGCCTGAAAAACTGTTTTTT.

This rearrangement joins TRBV27 to TRBJ2-6; a weak D match, TRBD1 (5 bases). Per the germline V gene, CDR1 is MNHEY and CDR2 is SMNVEV (reference sequence). Trimming left V 2 bases short and J 0 bases short, with 11 bases between. The CDR3 totals 17 residues. The DNA of the CDR3 is TGTGCCAGCAGTTTAGTGCACAGGACCTCTGGGGCCAACGTCCTGACTTTC. This codes for CASSLVHRTSGANVLTF. The full variable domain, rest sourced from reference TRBV27 and TRBJ2-6, is EAQVTQNPRYLITVTGKKLTVTCSQNMNHEYMSWYRQDPGLGLRQIYYSMNVEVTDKGDVPEGYKVSRKEKRNFPLILESPSPNQTSLYFCASSLVHRTSGANVLTFGAGSRLTVL.

V gene TRBV6-1 combines with J gene TRBJ1-2, with TRBD1 matching 9 bases. This CDR3 is 15 amino acids long. The V and J ends lost 2 bases and 6 bases, in that order; junction bases with no gene match: 7. Germline-derived CDR1 and CDR2 are MNHNS and SASEGT. CDR3 amino acids: CASSETTGGGDGYTF. In DNA form, the CDR3 reads TGTGCCAGCAGTGAAACTACAGGGGGCGGTGATGGCTACACCTTC.

J is TRBJ2-1 and V is TRBV10-3; 9 positions match TRBD1. Germline values: CDR1 ENHRY, CDR2 SYGVKD. The CDR3 length is 15 residues. V was clipped by 4 bases and J by 4 bases; unmatched bases: 5. CDR3 DNA: TGTGCCATCAGTGTGGGACAGGGTGGGTACAATGAGCAGTTCTTC. Residues: CAISVGQGGYNEQFF.

The genes are TRBV6-4 and TRBJ2-5; weak D call: TRBD2 (6 bases). Trimming shortened V by 2 bases and J by 0 bases, and 10 bases separated the two germline ends. The CDR3 runs to 15 residues. The germline V gene has CDR1 MRHNA and CDR2 SNTAGT. In nucleotides, the CDR3 is TGTGCCAGCAGTGACGCTAGCGCCTACCAAGAGACCCAGTACTTC. As protein: CASSDASAYQETQYF.

This chain joins TRBV7-9 and TRBJ1-4; no firm D call. The CDR3 runs to 16 residues. Trimming stripped 5 bases from V and 7 bases from J, with 20 bases between. Germline CDR1 reads SEHNR; CDR2 reads FQNEAQ (reference sequence). The CDR3 DNA sequence: TGTGCCAGCAGCGTGGACGAGCTAAAAGGAGGTGAAAAACTGTTTTTT. Translated, it gives CASSVDELKGGEKLFF. The whole variable domain, remainder taken from reference TRBV7-9 and TRBJ1-4, is DTGVSQNPRHKITKRGQNVTFRCDPISEHNRLYWYRQTLGQGPEFLTYFQNEAQLEKSRLLSDRFSAERPKGSFSTLEIQRTEQGDSAMYLCASSVDELKGGEKLFFGSGTQLSVL.

This clone was seen only once. Mismatch with germline at one junction end may stem from a read error. The chain recombines TRBV2 with TRBJ2-7, with D possibly being TRBD2 (5 bases). This CDR3 is 12 amino acids long. CDR1 is SNHLY, CDR2 FYNNEI, per germline. DNA of the CDR3: TGTGCCAGCAGTGAAAGAGGGAGCCGCATAAGCTTC. Its protein product is CASSERGSRISF.

The chain is built from TRBV19 and TRBJ1-1; 7 bases line up with TRBD1. Germline CDR1 is LNHDA and CDR2 is SQIVND (reference sequence). The V segment lost 4 bases and the J segment 8 bases; nucleotides outside the gene matches: 7. CDR3 length: 13 residues. The CDR3 here is CASSTGTDLEAFF. The CDR3 bases are TGTGCCAGTAGTACCGGGACAGACCTAGAAGCTTTCTTT. Together with reference TRBV19 and TRBJ1-1, the CDR3 gives the full variable domain: DGGITQSPKYLFRKEGQNVTLSCEQNLNHDAMYWYRQDPGQGLRLIYYSQIVNDFQKGDIAEGYSVSREKKESFPLTVTSAQKNPTAFYLCASSTGTDLEAFFGQGTRLTVV.

The chain is built from TRBV4-1 and TRBJ1-4; 9 bases agree with TRBD1. The CDR3 is 15 residues long. CDR1 is MGHRA, CDR2 YSYEKL, per germline. Trimming took 0 bases from V and 10 from J; bases not matched to a gene: 6. Here the CDR3 reads CASSQDVGQGSKLFF. CDR3 in DNA: TGCGCCAGCAGCCAAGATGTCGGACAGGGGTCAAAACTGTTTTTT.

This chain connects TRBV6-5 to TRBJ1-5, with 8 positions matching TRBD1. The CDR3 totals 15 residues. In germline, CDR1 is MNHEY, CDR2 SVGAGI. V was pared by 6 bases and J by 0 bases, with 4 bases of the junction left unmatched. The CDR3 here is CASRGDRHSNQPQHF. Here the CDR3 DNA reads TGTGCCAGCAGGGGGGACAGGCATAGCAATCAGCCCCAGCATTTT.

The rearrangement joins TRBV7-9 to TRBJ2-2, with TRBD2 matching over 10 bases. CDR3 length: 14 amino acids. V lost 6 bases and J lost 3; bases outside the gene matches: 1. Looked up from germline, CDR1 is SEHNR and CDR2 is FQNEAQ (reference sequence). CDR3 nucleotide sequence: TGTGCCAGCAGTCTAGCGGGAGACACCGGGGAGCTGTTTTTT. It is translated as CASSLAGDTGELFF.

This clone was seen a few times. The V gene is TRBV29-1, the J gene TRBJ2-7; 8 nucleotides agree with TRBD1. This CDR3 comprises 17 residues. Losses at the gene ends were 4 bases for V and 3 bases for J; bases not matched to a gene: 17. CDR1 is SQVTM, CDR2 ANQGSEA, per germline. CDR3 loop: CSVGGRVVQGALYEQYF. The CDR3 region has the DNA TGCAGCGTTGGAGGTAGGGTCGTCCAGGGGGCTCTCTACGAGCAGTACTTC.

The genes are TRBV9 and TRBJ2-1; the D gene is possibly TRBD2 (6 bases). CDR1 SGDLS and CDR2 YYNGEE come from the germline V gene. The V and J ends lost 2 bases and 9 bases respectively, with 15 bases between them. The CDR3 has 14 amino acids. CDR3 coding DNA: TGTGCCAGCAGCGTGGCAACTAGCAACGTTGAGCAGTTCTTC. Its translation is CASSVATSNVEQFF. Full variable domain (outside the CDR3, taken from reference TRBV9 and TRBJ2-1): DSGVTQTPKHLITATGQRVTLRCSPRSGDLSVYWYQQSLDQGLQFLIQYYNGEERAKGNILERFSAQQFPDLHSELNLSSLELGDSALYFCASSVATSNVEQFFGPGTRLTVL.

There are a few counts of this clone. J is TRBJ2-3 and V is TRBV18; no definite D call. Germline loops: CDR1 KGHSH, CDR2 LQKENI. The CDR3 is 14 amino acids. V dropped 3 bases and J dropped 0 bases, with 7 bases sitting between them. The CDR3 sequence: CASSPLRSTDTQYF. In nucleotides, the CDR3 is TGTGCCAGCTCACCGCTCCGGAGCACAGATACGCAGTATTTT.

Remarks on this clone: One junction end does not reproduce the germline sequence, and a read error may be involved. The rearrangement joins TRBV7-4 to TRBJ1-6, with 9 bases matching TRBD1. The V gene's germline CDR1 is SGHVT and CDR2 SQSDAQ. CDR3 size: 17 residues. The CDR3 region has the DNA TGTGCCAGCAGCTTAATAGGAACAGGGGGCAATAAGTCACCCCTCCACTTT. Amino acid sequence: CASSLIGTGGNKSPLHF.

The CDR3 sequence is CASSLRLAGTYEQYF. As DNA, the CDR3 is TGCGCCAGCAGCCTTAGACTAGCGGGAACCTACGAGCAGTACTTC. This chain connects TRBV4-1 to TRBJ2-7; 11 bases agree with TRBD2. The germline gives CDR1 MGHRA, CDR2 YSYEKL. J gave up 2 bases and V 4 bases, and 4 bases lay outside the gene matches. CDR3 length equals 15 residues.

This chain connects TRBV6-5 to TRBJ2-1; 12 positions agree with TRBD1. CDR1 is MNHEY, CDR2 SVGAGI, per germline. The ends lost 4 bases at V and 5 bases at J; junction bases unmatched: 6. The CDR3 runs 16 residues. CDR3 residues: CASSFPGQGANNEQFF. In DNA form, the CDR3 reads TGTGCCAGCAGTTTTCCGGGACAGGGGGCGAACAATGAGCAGTTCTTC.

The genes are TRBV10-2 and TRBJ2-5; a weak D match, TRBD2 (7 bases). Trimming removed 9 bases from V and 4 bases from J, with 18 bases in between. The CDR3 has 14 residues. The germline V gene has CDR1 WSHSY and CDR2 SAAADI. This CDR3 is CASTIRGARETQYF. Written as DNA, the CDR3 is TGCGCCAGTACGATCCGGGGGGCGAGAGAGACCCAGTACTTC.